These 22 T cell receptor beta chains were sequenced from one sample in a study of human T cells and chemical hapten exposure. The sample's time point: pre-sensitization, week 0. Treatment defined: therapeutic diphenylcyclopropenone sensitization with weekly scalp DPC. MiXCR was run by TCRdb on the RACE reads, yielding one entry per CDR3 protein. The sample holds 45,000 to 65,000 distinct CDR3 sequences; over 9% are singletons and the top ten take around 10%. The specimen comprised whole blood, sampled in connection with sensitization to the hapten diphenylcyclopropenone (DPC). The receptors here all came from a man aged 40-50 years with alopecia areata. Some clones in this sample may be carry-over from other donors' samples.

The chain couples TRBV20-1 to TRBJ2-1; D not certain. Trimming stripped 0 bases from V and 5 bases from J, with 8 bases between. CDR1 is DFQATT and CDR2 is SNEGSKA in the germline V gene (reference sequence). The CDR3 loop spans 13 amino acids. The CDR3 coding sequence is TGCAGTGCTAGAGATCGGGTCCACAATGAGCAGTTCTTC. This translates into CSARDRVHNEQFF.

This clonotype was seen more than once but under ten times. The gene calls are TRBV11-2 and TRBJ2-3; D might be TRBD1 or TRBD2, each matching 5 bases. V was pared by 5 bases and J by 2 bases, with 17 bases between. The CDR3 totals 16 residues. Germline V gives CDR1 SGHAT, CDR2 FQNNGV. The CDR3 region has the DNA TGTGCCAGCAGCGAGGGGAACTTGGGGCACACAGATACGCAGTATTTT. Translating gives CASSEGNLGHTDTQYF. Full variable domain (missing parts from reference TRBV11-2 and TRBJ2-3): EAGVAQSPRYKIIEKRQSVAFWCNPISGHATLYWYQQILGQGPKLLIQFQNNGVVDDSQLPKDRFSAERLKGVDSTLKIQPAKLEDSAVYLCASSEGNLGHTDTQYFGPGTRLTVL.

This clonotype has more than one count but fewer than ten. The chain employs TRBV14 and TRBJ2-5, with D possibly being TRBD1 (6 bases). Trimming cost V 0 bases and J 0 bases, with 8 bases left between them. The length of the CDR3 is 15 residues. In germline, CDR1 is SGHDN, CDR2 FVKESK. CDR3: CASSQEGHHQETQYF. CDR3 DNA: TGTGCCAGCAGCCAAGAGGGACACCACCAAGAGACCCAGTACTTC.

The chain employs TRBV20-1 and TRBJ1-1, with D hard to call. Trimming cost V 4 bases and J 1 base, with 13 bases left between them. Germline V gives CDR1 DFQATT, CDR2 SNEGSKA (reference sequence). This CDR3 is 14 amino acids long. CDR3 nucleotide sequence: TGCAGTGCTAAGAGGGCAGATAGGAACACTGAAGCTTTCTTT. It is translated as CSAKRADRNTEAFF.

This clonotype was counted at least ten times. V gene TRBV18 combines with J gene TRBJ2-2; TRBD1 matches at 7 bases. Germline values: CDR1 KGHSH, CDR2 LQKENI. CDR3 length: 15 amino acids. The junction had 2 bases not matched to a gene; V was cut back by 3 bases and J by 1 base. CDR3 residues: CASSPDRKNTGELFF. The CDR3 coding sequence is TGTGCCAGCTCACCGGACAGGAAGAACACCGGGGAGCTGTTTTTT.

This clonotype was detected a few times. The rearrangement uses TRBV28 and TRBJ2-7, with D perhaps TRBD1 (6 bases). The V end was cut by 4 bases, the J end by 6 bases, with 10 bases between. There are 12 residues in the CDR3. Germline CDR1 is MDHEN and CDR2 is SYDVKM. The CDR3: CASSSQGFEQYF. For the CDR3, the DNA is TGTGCCAGCAGTTCTCAGGGGTTCGAGCAGTACTTC. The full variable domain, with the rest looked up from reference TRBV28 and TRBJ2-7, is DVKVTQSSRYLVKRTGEKVFLECVQDMDHENMFWYRQDPGLGLRLIYFSYDVKMKEKGDIPEGYSVSREKKERFSLILESASTNQTSMYLCASSSQGFEQYFGPGTRLTVT.

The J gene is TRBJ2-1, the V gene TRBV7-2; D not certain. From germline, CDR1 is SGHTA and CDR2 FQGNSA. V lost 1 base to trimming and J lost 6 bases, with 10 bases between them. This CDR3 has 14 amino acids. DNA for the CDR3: TGTGCCAGCAGCTTAGGGCCCGCATCCAATGAGCAGTTCTTC. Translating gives CASSLGPASNEQFF. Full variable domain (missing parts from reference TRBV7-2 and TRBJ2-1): GAGVSQSPSNKVTEKGKDVELRCDPISGHTALYWYRQSLGQGLEFLIYFQGNSAPDKSGLPSDRFSAERTGGSVSTLTIQRTQQEDSAVYLCASSLGPASNEQFFGPGTRLTVL.

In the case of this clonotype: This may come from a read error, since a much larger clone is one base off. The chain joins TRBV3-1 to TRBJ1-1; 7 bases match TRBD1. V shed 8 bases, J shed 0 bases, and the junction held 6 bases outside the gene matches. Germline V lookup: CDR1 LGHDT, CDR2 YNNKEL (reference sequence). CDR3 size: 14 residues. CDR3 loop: CASGETGVNTEAFF. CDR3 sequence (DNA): TGTGCCAGCGGGGAAACAGGGGTGAACACTGAAGCTTTCTTT.

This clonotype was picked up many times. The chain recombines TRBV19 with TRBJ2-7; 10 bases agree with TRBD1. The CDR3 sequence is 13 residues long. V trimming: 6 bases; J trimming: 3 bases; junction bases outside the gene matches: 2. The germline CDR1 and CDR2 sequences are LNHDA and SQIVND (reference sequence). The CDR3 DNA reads TGTGCCAGTAGCCGGGACAGGGGCTACGAGCAGTACTTC. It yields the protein CASSRDRGYEQYF.

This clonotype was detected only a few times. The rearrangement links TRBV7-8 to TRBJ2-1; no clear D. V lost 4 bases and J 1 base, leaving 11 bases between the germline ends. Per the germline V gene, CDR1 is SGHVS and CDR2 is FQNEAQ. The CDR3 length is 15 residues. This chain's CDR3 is CASSSGMGSYNEQFF. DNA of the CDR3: TGTGCCAGCAGCTCGGGCATGGGATCCTACAATGAGCAGTTCTTC.

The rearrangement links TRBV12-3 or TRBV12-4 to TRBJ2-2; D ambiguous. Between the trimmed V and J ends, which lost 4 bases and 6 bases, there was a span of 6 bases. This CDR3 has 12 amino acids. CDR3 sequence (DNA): TGTGCCAGCAGTTCGGGCTCCGGGGAGCTGTTTTTT. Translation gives CASSSGSGELFF.

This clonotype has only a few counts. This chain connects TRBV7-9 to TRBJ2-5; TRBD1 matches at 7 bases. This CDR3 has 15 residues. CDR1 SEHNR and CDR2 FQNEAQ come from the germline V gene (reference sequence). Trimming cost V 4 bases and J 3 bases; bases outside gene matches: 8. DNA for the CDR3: TGTGCCAGCAGCTCAACCGACAGGGAAAAAGAGACCCAGTACTTC. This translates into CASSSTDREKETQYF.

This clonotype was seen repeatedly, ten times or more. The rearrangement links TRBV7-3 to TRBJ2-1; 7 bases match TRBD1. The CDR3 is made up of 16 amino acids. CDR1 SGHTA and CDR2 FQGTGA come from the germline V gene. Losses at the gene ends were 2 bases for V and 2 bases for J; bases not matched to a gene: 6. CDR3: CASSLYETGPYNEQFF. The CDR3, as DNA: TGTGCCAGCAGCTTATATGAGACAGGGCCCTACAATGAGCAGTTCTTC.

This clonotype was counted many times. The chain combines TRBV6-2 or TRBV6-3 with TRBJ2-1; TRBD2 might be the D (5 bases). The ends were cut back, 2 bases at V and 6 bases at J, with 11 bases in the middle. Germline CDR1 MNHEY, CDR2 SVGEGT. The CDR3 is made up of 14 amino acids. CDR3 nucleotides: TGTGCCAGCAGTTACCGGGGTTCTTTCAATGAGCAGTTCTTC. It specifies CASSYRGSFNEQFF.

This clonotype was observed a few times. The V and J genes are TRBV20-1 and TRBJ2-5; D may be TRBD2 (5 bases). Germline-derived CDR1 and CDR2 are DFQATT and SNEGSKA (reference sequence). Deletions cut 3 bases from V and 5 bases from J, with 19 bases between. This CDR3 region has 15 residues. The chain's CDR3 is CSASPPAGVAETQYF. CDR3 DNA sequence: TGCAGTGCTAGCCCCCCCGCCGGGGTCGCGGAGACCCAGTACTTC.

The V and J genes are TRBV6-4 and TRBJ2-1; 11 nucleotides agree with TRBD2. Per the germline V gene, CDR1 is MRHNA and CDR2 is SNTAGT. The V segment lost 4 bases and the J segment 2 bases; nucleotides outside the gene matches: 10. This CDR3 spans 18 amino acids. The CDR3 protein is CASSVHRSGLAAYNEQFF. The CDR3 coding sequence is TGTGCCAGCAGTGTACACAGGTCGGGACTAGCGGCCTACAATGAGCAGTTCTTC.

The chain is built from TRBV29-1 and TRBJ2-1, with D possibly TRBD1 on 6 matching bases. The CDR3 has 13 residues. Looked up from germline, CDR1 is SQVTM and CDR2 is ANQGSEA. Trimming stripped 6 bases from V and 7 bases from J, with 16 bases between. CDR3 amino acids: CSVPQGPRNEQFF. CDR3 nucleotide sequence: TGCAGCGTCCCACAGGGTCCAAGAAATGAGCAGTTCTTC.

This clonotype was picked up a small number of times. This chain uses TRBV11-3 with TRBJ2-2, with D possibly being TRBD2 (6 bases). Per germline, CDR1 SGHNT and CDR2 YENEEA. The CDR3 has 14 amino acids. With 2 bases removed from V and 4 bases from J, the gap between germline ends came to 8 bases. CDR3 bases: TGTGCCAGCAGCTTACGGGGGACCACCGGGGAGCTGTTTTTT. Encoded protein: CASSLRGTTGELFF.

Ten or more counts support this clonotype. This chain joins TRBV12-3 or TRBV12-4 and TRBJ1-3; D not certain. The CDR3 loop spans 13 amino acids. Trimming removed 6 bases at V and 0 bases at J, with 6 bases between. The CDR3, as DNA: TGTGCCAGCAGCGTCCTCTCTGGAAACACCATATATTTT. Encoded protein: CASSVLSGNTIYF.

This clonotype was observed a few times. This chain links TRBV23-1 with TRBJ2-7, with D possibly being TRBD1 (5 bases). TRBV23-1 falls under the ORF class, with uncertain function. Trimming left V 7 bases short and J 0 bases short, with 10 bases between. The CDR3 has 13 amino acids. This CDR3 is CASIQDISYEQYF. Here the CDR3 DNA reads TGCGCCAGCATACAGGATATCTCCTACGAGCAGTACTTC.

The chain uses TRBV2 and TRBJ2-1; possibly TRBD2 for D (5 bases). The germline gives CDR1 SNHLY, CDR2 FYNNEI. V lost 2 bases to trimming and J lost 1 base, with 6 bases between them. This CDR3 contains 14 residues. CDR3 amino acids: CASSESGSYNEQFF. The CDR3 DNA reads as TGTGCCAGCAGTGAAAGCGGATCCTACAATGAGCAGTTCTTC.

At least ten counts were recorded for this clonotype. The CDR3 is CASSPLLGTSGIYNEQFF. CDR3 coding DNA: TGTGCCAGCAGCCCCCTACTCGGGACTAGCGGGATCTACAATGAGCAGTTCTTC. The rearrangement joins TRBV3-1 to TRBJ2-1; 13 positions match TRBD2. The trim removed 4 bases at V and 3 bases at J, leaving 9 bases unmatched. The V gene's germline CDR1 is LGHDT and CDR2 YNNKEL (reference sequence). The CDR3 covers 18 residues.